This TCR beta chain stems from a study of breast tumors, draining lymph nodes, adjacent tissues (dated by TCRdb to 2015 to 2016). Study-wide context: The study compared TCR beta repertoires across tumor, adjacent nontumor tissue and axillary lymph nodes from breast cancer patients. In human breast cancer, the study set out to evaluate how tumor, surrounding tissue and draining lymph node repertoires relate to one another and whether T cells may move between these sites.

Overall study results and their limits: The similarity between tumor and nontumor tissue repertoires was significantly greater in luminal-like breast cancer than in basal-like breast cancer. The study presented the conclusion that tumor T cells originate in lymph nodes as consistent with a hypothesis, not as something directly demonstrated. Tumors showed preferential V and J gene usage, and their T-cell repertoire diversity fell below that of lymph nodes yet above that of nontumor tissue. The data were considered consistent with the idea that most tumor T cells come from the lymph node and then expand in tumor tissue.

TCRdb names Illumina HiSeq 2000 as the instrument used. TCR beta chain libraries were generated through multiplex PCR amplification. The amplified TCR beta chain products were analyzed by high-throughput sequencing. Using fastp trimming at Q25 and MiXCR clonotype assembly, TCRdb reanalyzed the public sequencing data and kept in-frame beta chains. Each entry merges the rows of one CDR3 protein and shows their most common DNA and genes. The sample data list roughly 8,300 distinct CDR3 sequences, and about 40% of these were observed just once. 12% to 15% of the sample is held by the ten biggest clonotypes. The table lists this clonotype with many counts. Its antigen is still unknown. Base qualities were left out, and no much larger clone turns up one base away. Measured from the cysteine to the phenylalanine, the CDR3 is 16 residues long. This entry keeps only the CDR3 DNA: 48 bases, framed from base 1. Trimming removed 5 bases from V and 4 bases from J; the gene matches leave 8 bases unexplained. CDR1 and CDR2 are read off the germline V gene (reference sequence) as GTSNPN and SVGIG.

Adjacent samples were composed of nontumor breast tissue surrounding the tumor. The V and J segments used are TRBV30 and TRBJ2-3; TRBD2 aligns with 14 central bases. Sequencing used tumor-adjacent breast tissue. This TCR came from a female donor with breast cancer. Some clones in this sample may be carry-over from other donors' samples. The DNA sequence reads TGTGCCTGGGGTCGCGGGACTAGCGGGAGTCCAGATACGCAGTATTTT. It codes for CAWGRGTSGSPDTQYF.